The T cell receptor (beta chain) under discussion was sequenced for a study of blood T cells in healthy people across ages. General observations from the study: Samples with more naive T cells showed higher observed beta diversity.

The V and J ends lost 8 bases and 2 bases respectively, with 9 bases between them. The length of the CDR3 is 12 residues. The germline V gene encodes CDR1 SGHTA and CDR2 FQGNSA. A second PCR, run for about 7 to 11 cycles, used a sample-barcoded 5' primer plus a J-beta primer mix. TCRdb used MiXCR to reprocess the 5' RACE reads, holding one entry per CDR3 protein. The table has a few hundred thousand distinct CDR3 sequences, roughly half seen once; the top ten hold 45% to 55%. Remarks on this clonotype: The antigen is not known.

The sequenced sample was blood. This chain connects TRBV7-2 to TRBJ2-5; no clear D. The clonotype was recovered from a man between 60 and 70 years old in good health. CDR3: CASARLQETQYF. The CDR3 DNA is TGTGCCAGCGCTCGCCTACAAGAGACCCAGTACTTC.